A selection of T cell receptor beta chains follows, all from one sample in a study of blood T cell repertoires in COVID-19. Repertoires were generated with immunoSEQ multiplex PCR, while TCRdb's copy carries only in-frame clones and drops some. The table shows about 180,000 clones, with roughly 87% occurring only once. The sample comprised PBMCs or T cells enriched from blood (not recorded which). The receptors were sampled from a woman between 45 and 60 years old who had recovered from COVID-19. Both conserved end residues are part of each CDR3. The order of the fields is D gene, V gene, CDR3 length, J gene, CDR3 DNA, CDR3 protein. The D gene is left open where the match is weak.

.,TRBV30,12,TRBJ1-6,TGTGCATTCAACTCCTATAATTCACCCCTCCACTTT,CAFNSYNSPLHF
.,TRBV27,15,TRBJ1-6,TGTGCCAGCAGTCCTAGGACAGCTAATAATTCACCCCTCCACTTT,CASSPRTANNSPLHF
TRBD1,TRBV10-2,15,TRBJ2-7,TGCGCCAGCAGCACGGACAGGGTGGGACTCCACGAGCAGTACTTC,CASSTDRVGLHEQYF
TRBD2,TRBV5-6,18,TRBJ2-7,TGTGCCAGCAGTTATACTAGCGGGAGGTCGGCGAGCTCCTACGAGCAGTACTTC,CASSYTSGRSASSYEQYF
.,TRBV28,16,TRBJ2-1,TGTGCCAGCAGTGCCCCCGGGACTCTAGGATACAATGAGCAGTTCTTC,CASSAPGTLGYNEQFF
.,TRBV5-6,13,TRBJ1-2,TGTGCCAGCAGCTTGGGTAAACTATGGGGCTACACCTTC,CASSLGKLWGYTF
TRBD2,TRBV5-1,14,TRBJ2-1,TGCGCCACAGGGACTAGCGGGACCCACAATGAGCAGTTCTTC,CATGTSGTHNEQFF
TRBD2,TRBV6-5,15,TRBJ2-1,TGTGCCAGCAGAACGACTAGCGGGATATACAATGAGCAGTTCTTC,CASRTTSGIYNEQFF
TRBD1,TRBV6-2/TRBV6-3,15,TRBJ2-7,TGTGCCAGCAGTTCGCCGGGACAGAGGACCTACGAGCAGTACTTC,CASSSPGQRTYEQYF
.,TRBV27,14,TRBJ1-5,TGTGCCAGCAGTCCCACATTTAGCAATCAGCCCCAGCATTTT,CASSPTFSNQPQHF
TRBD1,TRBV5-4,16,TRBJ1-2,TGTGCCAGCAGCTCCTTCTACCGGGACAGCAACTATGGCTACACCTTC,CASSSFYRDSNYGYTF
.,TRBV30,14,TRBJ2-1,TGTGCCTGGAGTGTACGTGGAGGGCTCAATGAGCAGTTCTTC,CAWSVRGGLNEQFF